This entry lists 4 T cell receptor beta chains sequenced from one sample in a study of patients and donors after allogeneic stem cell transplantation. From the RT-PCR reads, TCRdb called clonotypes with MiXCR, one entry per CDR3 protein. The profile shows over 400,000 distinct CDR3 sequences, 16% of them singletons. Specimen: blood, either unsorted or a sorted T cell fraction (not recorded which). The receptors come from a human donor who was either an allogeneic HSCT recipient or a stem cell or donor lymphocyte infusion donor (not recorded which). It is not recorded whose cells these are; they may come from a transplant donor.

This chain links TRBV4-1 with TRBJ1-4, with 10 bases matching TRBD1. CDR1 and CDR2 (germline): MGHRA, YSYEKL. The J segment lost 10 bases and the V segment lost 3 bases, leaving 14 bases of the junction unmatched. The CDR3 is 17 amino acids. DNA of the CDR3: TGCGCCAGCAGCCACACGCCTTTGGGGGACAGGGGTCGAAAACTGTTTTTT. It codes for CASSHTPLGDRGRKLFF.

DNA of the CDR3: TGCGCCAGCAGGGGCGCGGGGGGCAACACTGAAGCTTTCTTT. It encodes CASRGAGGNTEAFF. The chain has TRBV5-1 and TRBJ1-1; maybe TRBD1 (6 bases). The CDR3 spans 14 residues. V was clipped by 5 bases and J by 2 bases, with 13 bases between them. Germline V gene lookup returns CDR1 SGHRS and CDR2 YFSETQ.

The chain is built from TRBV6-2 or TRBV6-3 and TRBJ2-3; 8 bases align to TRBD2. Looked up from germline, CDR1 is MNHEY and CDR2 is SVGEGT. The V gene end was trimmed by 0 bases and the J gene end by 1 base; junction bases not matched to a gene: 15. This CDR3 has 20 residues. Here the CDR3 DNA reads TGTGCCAGCAGTTACTCTTGGATAGCGGGAAGGCTTTGGGGCACAGATACGCAGTATTTT. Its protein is CASSYSWIAGRLWGTDTQYF.

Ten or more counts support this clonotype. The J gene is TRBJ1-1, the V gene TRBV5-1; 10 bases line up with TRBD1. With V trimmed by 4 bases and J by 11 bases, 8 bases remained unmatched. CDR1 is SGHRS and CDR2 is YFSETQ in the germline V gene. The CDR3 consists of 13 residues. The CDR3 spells CASSRPGTGDAFF. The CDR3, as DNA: TGCGCCAGCAGCCGTCCCGGGACAGGGGACGCTTTCTTT.